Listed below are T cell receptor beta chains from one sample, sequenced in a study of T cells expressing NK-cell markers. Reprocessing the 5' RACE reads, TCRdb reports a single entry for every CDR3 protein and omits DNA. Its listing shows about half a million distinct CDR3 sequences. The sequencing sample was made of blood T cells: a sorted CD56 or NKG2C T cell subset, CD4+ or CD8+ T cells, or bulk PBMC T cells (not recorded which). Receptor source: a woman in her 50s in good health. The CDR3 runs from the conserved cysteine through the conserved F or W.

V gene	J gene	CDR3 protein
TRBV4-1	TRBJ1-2	CASSQVISNYGYTF
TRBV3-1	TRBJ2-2	CASSQDPLFSGELFF
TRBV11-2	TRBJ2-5	CASSLGLRQETQYF
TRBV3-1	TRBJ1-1	CASSQPRVGGNTEAFF
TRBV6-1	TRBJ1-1	CASSEYPLMNTEAFF
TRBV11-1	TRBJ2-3	CASSLEGAIADTQYF
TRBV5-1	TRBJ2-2	CASSGGTGLGELFF
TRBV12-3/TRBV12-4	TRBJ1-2	CASSWAGLYSGYTF
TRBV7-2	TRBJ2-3	CASSWPSPDTQYF
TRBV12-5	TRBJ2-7	CASGLRQAFIYF
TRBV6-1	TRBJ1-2	CASSEDVTGLLYGYTF
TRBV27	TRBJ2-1	CASAYIRGRGDNEQFF
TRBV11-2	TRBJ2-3	CASRRGGKSGRTDTQYF
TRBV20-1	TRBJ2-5	CSARNSRRGKETQYF
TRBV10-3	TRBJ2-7	CAIRKTGTGASSYEQYF
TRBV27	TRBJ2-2	CASRANLNTGELFF
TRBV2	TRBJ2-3	CASSGPSGASTDTQYF
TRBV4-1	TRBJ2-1	CASSHPGPSSYNEQFF
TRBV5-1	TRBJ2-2	CASTLWPGGNTGELFF
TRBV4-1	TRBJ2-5	CASSQVASSHSYQETQYF